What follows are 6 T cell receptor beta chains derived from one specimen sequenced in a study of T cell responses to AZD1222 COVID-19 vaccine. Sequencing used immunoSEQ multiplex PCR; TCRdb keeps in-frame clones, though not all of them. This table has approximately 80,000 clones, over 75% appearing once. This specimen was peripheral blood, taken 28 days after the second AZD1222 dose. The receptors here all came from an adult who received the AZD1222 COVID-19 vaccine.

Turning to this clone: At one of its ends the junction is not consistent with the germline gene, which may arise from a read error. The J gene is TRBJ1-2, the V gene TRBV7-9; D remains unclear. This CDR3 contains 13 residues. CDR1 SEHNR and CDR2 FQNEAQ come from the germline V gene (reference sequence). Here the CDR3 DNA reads TGTGCCAGCAGCCGCGACCGACGTACAGTAGAGGCCTTC. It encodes CASSRDRRTVEAF.

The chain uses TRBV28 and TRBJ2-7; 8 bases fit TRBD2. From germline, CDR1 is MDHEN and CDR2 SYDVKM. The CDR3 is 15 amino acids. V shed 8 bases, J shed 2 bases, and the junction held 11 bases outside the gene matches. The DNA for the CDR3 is TGTGCCAGCTGGGGAGGGACTAGACGACCCTACGAGCAGTACTTC. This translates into CASWGGTRRPYEQYF.

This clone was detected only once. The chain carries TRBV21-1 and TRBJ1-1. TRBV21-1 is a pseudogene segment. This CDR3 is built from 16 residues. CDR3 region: CASSKGGVSIFTEAFF. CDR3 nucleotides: TGTGCCAGCAGCAAAGGAGGAGTATCTATTTTCACTGAAGCTTTCTTT.

The CDR3 DNA reads as TGTGCCAGCTCACCCAAACAGGGAGATACGCAGTATTTT. This gives the protein CASSPKQGDTQYF. The genes are TRBV18 and TRBJ2-3, with D perhaps matching TRBD1 (6 bases). This CDR3 has 13 amino acids. Looked up from germline, CDR1 is KGHSH and CDR2 is LQKENI. The V gene lost 3 bases and the J gene lost 5 bases, with 9 bases spanning the gap.

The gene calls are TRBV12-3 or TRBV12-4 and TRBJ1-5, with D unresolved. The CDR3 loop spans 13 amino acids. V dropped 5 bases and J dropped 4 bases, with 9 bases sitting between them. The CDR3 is CASSMERNQPQHF. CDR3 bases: TGTGCCAGCAGTATGGAGAGGAATCAGCCCCAGCATTTT.

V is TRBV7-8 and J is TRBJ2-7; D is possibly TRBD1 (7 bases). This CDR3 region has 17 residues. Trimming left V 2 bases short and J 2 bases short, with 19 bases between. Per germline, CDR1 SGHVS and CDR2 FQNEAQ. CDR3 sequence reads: CASSLQERSRGAYEQYF. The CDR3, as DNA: TGTGCCAGCAGCTTACAGGAACGTAGCAGGGGGGCCTACGAGCAGTACTTC.